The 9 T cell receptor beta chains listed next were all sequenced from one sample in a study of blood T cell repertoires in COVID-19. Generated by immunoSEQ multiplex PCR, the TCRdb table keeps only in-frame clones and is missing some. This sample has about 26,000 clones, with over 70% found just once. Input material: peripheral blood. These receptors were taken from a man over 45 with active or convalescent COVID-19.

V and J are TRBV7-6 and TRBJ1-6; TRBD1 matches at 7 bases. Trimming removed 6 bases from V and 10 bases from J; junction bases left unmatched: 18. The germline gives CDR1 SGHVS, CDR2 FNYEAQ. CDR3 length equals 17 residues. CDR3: CASRPKQGTDSRSPLHF. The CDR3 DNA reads TGTGCCAGCAGACCTAAACAGGGGACTGATTCACGATCACCCCTCCACTTT.

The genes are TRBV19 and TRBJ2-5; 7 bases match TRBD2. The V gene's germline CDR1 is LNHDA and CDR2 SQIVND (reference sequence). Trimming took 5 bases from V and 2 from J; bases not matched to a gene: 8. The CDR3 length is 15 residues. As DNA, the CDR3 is TGTGCCAGTAGTCCGCTGGGGGGGGGACAAGAGACCCAGTACTTC. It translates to CASSPLGGGQETQYF.

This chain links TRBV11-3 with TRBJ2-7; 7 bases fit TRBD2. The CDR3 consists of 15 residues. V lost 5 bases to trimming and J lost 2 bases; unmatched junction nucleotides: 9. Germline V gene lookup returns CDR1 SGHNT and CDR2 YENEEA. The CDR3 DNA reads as TGTGCCAGCAGCCCACCTGGGGGGGGGACCTACGAGCAGTACTTC. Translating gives CASSPPGGGTYEQYF.

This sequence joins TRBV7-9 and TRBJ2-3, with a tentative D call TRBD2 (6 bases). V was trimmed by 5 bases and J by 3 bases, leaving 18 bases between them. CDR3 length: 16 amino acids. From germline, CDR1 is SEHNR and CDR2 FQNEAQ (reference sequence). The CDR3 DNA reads TGTGCCAGCAGCGGATCATGGGGGGTTCCTACAGATACGCAGTATTTT. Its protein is CASSGSWGVPTDTQYF.

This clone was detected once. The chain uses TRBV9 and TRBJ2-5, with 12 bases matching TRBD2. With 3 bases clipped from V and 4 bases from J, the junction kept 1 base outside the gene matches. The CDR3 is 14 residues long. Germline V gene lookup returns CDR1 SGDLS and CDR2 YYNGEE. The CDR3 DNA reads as TGTGCCAGCAGCGCTAGCGGGAGGGCAGAGACCCAGTACTTC. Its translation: CASSASGRAETQYF. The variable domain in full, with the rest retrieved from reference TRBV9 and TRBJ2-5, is DSGVTQTPKHLITATGQRVTLRCSPRSGDLSVYWYQQSLDQGLQFLIQYYNGEERAKGNILERFSAQQFPDLHSELNLSSLELGDSALYFCASSASGRAETQYFGPGTRLLVL.

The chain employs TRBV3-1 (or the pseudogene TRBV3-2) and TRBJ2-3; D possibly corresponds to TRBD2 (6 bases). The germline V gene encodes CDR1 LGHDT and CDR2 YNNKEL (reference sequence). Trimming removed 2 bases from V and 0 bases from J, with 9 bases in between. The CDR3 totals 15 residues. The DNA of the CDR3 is TGTGCCAGCAGCCAATGGGACTCTAGCACAGATACGCAGTATTTT. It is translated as CASSQWDSSTDTQYF.

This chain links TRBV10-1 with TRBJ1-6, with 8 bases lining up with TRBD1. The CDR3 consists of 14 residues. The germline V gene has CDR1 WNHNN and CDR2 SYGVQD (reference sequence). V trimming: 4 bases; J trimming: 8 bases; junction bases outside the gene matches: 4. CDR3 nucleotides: TGCGCCAGCAGTGTGGACAGGGTTGATTCACCCCTCCACTTT. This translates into CASSVDRVDSPLHF.

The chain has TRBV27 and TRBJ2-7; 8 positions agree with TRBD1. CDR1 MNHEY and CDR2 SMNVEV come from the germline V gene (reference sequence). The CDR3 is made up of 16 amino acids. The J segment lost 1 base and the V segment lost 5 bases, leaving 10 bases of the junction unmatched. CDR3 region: CASSATGGRNSYEQYF. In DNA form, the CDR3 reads TGTGCCAGCAGTGCCACAGGGGGTCGAAATTCCTACGAGCAGTACTTC.

The CDR3 bases are TGTGCCAGCAGCGTAGAGGTCCCAGGTCTAGCGAGCACAGATACGCAGTATTTT. Protein: CASSVEVPGLASTDTQYF. V gene TRBV9 combines with J gene TRBJ2-3, with a weak D call TRBD2 (6 bases). CDR3 length: 18 residues. Germline V gene lookup returns CDR1 SGDLS and CDR2 YYNGEE. The V gene lost 0 bases and the J gene lost 0 bases, with 17 bases spanning the gap. The whole variable domain, remainder taken from reference TRBV9 and TRBJ2-3, is DSGVTQTPKHLITATGQRVTLRCSPRSGDLSVYWYQQSLDQGLQFLIQYYNGEERAKGNILERFSAQQFPDLHSELNLSSLELGDSALYFCASSVEVPGLASTDTQYFGPGTRLTVL.